This T cell receptor (beta chain) stems from a study of cytomegalovirus exposure and HLA in healthy donors (dated by TCRdb to 2015 to 2018). With regard to the full study: An earlier analysis of roughly 500 of the donors reported about 250 Gb of sequence data and approximately 110 million unique TCR beta sequences from 150 million to 200 million T cells. All discovery cohort repertoires had been generated on a single sequencing platform. Of the 300 to 500 genotyped donors, 81% were placed in the genetic ancestry cluster associated with self-reported Caucasian donors. Rather than drawing on any new phenotypic data, the later analysis identified candidate immune exposures from TCR beta sequences and the way those sequences occurred across donors. Because of strong linkage in the cohort, roughly five DR-DQ haplotypes were treated as single units for association and clustering. An earlier analysis of around 540 of the donors applied high-throughput TCR beta sequencing to assess whether each TCR beta V gene segment acted as functional or pseudogenic. The number of typed donors differed by locus: roughly 629-640 for A, B, C, DRB1 and DQB1; some 500 for DQA1; approximately 600 for DPA1; and 400 to 480 for DPB1. The study aimed to test whether signatures of past pathogen exposure could be identified by cataloging public T cell receptors. To study patterns of TCR occurrence, a later analysis re-analyzed previously published TCR beta repertoires from 600 to 750 donors and added high-resolution HLA genotyping. Alongside the repertoire data, information on donor age, sex, ethnicity and CMV serostatus was compiled. In a later genetic analysis, genome-wide SNP genotypes for about 60% of the 666 donors were used, and that subset was treated as a discovery cohort. Using immunosequencing, the study profiled T cell repertoires from about 620 subjects and related those repertoires to cytomegalovirus serostatus. HLA typing covered class I and class II loci at four-digit resolution. Along with the 666-subject first cohort, a separate validation cohort of around 110 different subjects was used. About 320 gigabases of sequencing data and some 85 million unique TCR sequences were included in an early release covering under 650 HLA-typed donors. The study combined high-throughput TCR immunosequencing, statistical association of individual TCRs with disease status, and machine learning to predict cytomegalovirus infection status. On average, 235,054 unique TCR beta nucleotide sequences were sequenced per donor among 398 genotyped donors of the cohort, with roughly 18% of those sequences being non-productive.

In the case of this clone: The clone's antigen remains unknown. No base quality values were provided; no much bigger clone lies one nucleotide off.

In total, roughly 670 healthy bone marrow donors made up the cohort. All cohort members were sampled while nominally healthy, although unrecorded immune exposures were likely present. The donor was CMV seronegative and belonged to the group of under 400 seronegative cohort members. Each donor provided a peripheral blood sample, and peripheral blood mononuclear cells were used for TCR beta sequencing. Genomic DNA was extracted from the blood cell samples with the Qiagen DNeasy Blood Extraction Kit. The library was built by means of the immunoSEQ multiplex PCR assay. A mixture of 60 forward primers for TCR Vbeta segments and 13 reverse primers for TCR Jbeta segments was used in the multiplex PCR. The CDR3 region of rearranged TCR beta genes was amplified from genomic DNA with a multiplex PCR assay. Amplified TCR beta libraries were sequenced as 87-base-pair reads on the Illumina HiSeq System. The original methods were these. In a later analysis, tens of millions of unique TCR beta chains were counted across the roughly 610 repertoires, and some 10 million of these chains were shared by at least two donors. Raw reads were error-corrected and collapsed into unique sequences by a nearest-neighbor algorithm in which closely related sequences were merged to remove PCR and sequencing errors. V, D and J gene segments were assigned by aligning CDR3 sequences to IMGT reference sequences. Each retained sequence needed at least a six-nucleotide match to both a V gene segment and a J gene segment. Rearrangements were called productive when the CDR3 lacked stop codons and stayed in frame with V and J; all others were non-productive. Following IMGT convention, CDR3 was defined as the stretch from the second conserved V-encoded cysteine to the conserved J-encoded phenylalanine. The earlier analysis of fewer than 750 of the donors excluded sequences that lacked an unambiguous match to a single V gene segment. An earlier analysis of 500 to 600 of the donors classified V segments as functional when productive rearrangements were above 56.7% and as segregating when the standard deviation between donors was above 5%. To diagnose cytomegalovirus status from the catalog of TCR beta chain sequences, a statistical classification framework was built. A later analysis assigned V and J genes by comparing TCR nucleotide sequences with IMGT/GENE-DB human TR gene sequences. A later analysis assigned CDR3 sequences and most-parsimonious VDJ recombination scenarios with the TCRdist pipeline. In a later analysis, each TCR beta chain was defined by its CDR3 amino acid sequence together with its V-gene family, and reads without a unique V-gene family were excluded. In a later analysis, a few hundred highly shared, low-generation-probability nucleotide sequences were removed to address suspected cross-contamination and a sequencing artifact. In a later analysis, a clonal expansion index for each public chain was calculated from normalized within-repertoire ranks of inferred template counts. In a later analysis, generation probabilities were computed with a VDJ recombination model fitted to out-of-frame rearrangements, and the resulting probabilities were checked against IGoR. In a later analysis, hypergeometric tests were used to score TCR-TCR, TCR-HLA and TCR-CMV co-occurrence, with a repertoire-size bias correction applied to TCR pairs. False discovery rates were estimated in a later analysis by permuting HLA or CMV assignments 20 times. In a later analysis, co-occurring TCRs were grouped using DBSCAN, with TCRdist sequence similarity added in when clustering inside HLA-allele-positive subsets. Repertoires with fewer than 30,000 or more than 120,000 public chains, plus five repertoires with anomalous nucleotide sharing, were excluded from co-occurrence clustering. This immuneACCESS table, as held by TCRdb, lists in-frame sequences with V and J called but not all clones. Of the missing ones, under half trace to an unresolved V gene in checked studies; the others have no known cause. V and J calls and clone size are those listed in that table; D and trimming were worked out from the DNA. This sample has over 95,000 clones in its table, and about 80% of those were observed once. Of the sample, roughly 2% falls within the top ten clones.

Trimmed from V: 7 bases; trimmed from J: 8 bases; junction bases lacking a gene match: 10. From a lookup of the germline V gene, CDR1 and CDR2 are MDHEN and SYDVKM. The CDR3 contains 13 residues, cysteine and phenylalanine counted. The only DNA kept is the CDR3, 39 bases in frame from the first base. The full study reports these points: A later analysis found that most CMV-associated TCR beta chains appeared HLA-restricted, with HLA associations seemingly driven largely by CMV exposure. Because counts were too low, about 18 rarely observed V segments, including chromosome 9 orphons, were excluded from the earlier analysis of roughly 580 of the donors. A later analysis found that TCR association rates varied across HLA loci, with DRB1 alleles showing the most associated TCRs and HLA-C alleles the fewest. Because HLA typing was unavailable for some donors at each locus, only the typed subset was used in association tests. Several of the top co-occurrence clusters appeared to be linked to parvovirus B19, influenza, CMV and Epstein-Barr virus, according to a later analysis. Compared with the approximately 670-donor mean, donors in an Asian-associated ancestry cluster had fewer N-insertions in productive TCRs, according to a later genetic analysis. In the study, about 150 TCR beta chains were listed as associated with cytomegalovirus. At a false discovery rate of 0.05, a later analysis linked 15,000 to 20,000 TCR beta sequences to specific HLA alleles. Immune exposure information for the cohort was limited to CMV serostatus. Linkage disequilibrium might explain the correlated functional status among segregating V segments, but an unknown experimental factor could not be excluded. Broadly in line with IMGT annotations, most TCR beta V segments showed up in productive rearrangements about 90% or about 30% of the time in an earlier analysis of 450 to 750 of the donors. An association between a missense DCLRE1C variant and V-gene and J-gene trimming of TCR beta chains was found in a later genetic analysis and replicated in an independent cohort. A later analysis found that HLA-associated TCR beta chains were more clonally expanded and had lower generation probabilities than equally common non-associated chains. A further reported finding was that TCR beta sequences accurately predicted the HLA-A and HLA-B alleles for most subjects in the first cohort. In vitro tests confirmed that a few of the cytomegalovirus-associated TCR beta chains recognize cytomegalovirus antigens. Some IMGT-functional V segments, including TRBV6-2 and TRBV6-3, could not be distinguished by the 87-base-pair reads and were therefore excluded. A group of highly shared sequence variants was considered likely to be a technical artifact of the sequencing pipeline. Most TCR sequences were seen in very few donors, while some public TCRs were found in many individuals. Strong co-occurrence of HLA alleles, especially DR and DQ, made assigning TCR associations to individual alleles difficult. The authors suggested that the approach could potentially be generalized to other disease states and immunological phenotypes. The classifier was reported to diagnose cytomegalovirus status with high specificity and sensitivity in both the original cohort and the validation cohort. The presence/absence analyses assumed that sequencing depth was roughly uniform across donors, and that assumption may not be true. Only TCR beta chains were sequenced in this cohort, and the absence of alpha or paired-chain data limited detectable features.

The chain is made from TRBV28 and TRBJ1-1; TRBD1 fits 7 bases in the junction. The receptor was isolated from a man aged 35 to 55 in good health and CMV-seronegative. Input material: PBMCs. The CDR3 region reads CASIPFLTGEAFF. The DNA sequence is given as TGTGCCAGCATTCCCTTCCTGACAGGGGAAGCTTTCTTT.